This TCR beta chain was profiled in a study of early T cells in non-severe SARS-CoV-2 infection. Study as a whole: With bulk RNA from unsorted whole blood as input, sequencing yielded unpaired chains.

CDR1 is SGHAT and CDR2 is FQNNGV in the germline V gene. V dropped 7 bases and J dropped 1 base, with 8 bases sitting between them. There are 12 residues in the CDR3. The sample holds a few counts of this clonotype. Antigen specificity is unknown. Points from the study as a whole: Matching against VDJdb likely underestimated virus-specific expansions, favoring anti-spike CD8.

Unique molecular identifiers (one per individual cDNA molecule) were attached. TCRdb re-derived calls from the 5' RACE reads in MiXCR, one entry per CDR3 protein. The sample contains tens of thousands of distinct CDR3 sequences, around 9.3% of which appear only once. The material sequenced was whole blood. This chain uses TRBV11-2 with TRBJ2-7; perhaps TRBD1 as D (6 bases). This TCR was recovered from an adult who was a healthcare worker with PCR-confirmed SARS-CoV-2 infection or an uninfected control (not recorded which). The CDR3 nucleotides read TGTGCCAGCACCGGACAGTCCTACGAGCAGTACTTC. As protein: CASTGQSYEQYF.